Reported below is one T cell receptor (beta chain). Every PCR received spiked-in synthetic TCR analog templates. Measured with immunoSEQ multiplex PCR; TCRdb has only the in-frame clones, and not every one. Seen here are 45,000 or so clones, 80% to 85% observed once, and the top ten hold roughly 1.9%. Time point given: pretreatment peripheral blood. This sample was taken from a study of PD-L1 blockade in urothelial cancer. In the study overall: The study started patients on atezolizumab at some point between 2014 and 2016, giving 1,200 mg intravenously every 3 weeks. At 6 weeks and at 3 weeks (second dose) after treatment start, blood was analyzed. Blood-derived samples held a median approximately 140,000 T cells.

This CDR3 region has 14 residues. After removal of 3 bases from V and 7 bases from J, the junction contained 8 bases not matched to a gene. Germline V gene sequence: CDR1 SQVTM, CDR2 ANQGSEA. This sequence was found in a man in his fifties or sixties with urothelial cancer. The V call is TRBV29-1, the J call TRBJ1-4, with TRBD1 identical over 7 bases. Sequenced here: PBMCs, sampled around atezolizumab (anti-PD-L1) treatment. The CDR3 loop is CSVDSPGGGEKLFF. CDR3 sequence (DNA): TGCAGCGTTGATTCCCCAGGGGGTGGTGAAAAACTGTTTTTT.